A single TCR beta chain is shown here with its context. Its antigen specificity is not known. Base quality data are lacking; no much larger clone is found one base away. This sample stems from a study of T cell changes during pregnancy in multiple sclerosis (dated by TCRdb to between 2019 and 2020). For the wider study: Changes in the T cell repertoire over the course of pregnancy were examined in this study in women with multiple sclerosis.

Receptor libraries were prepared by the immunoSEQ multiplex PCR assay. TCRdb limited this immuneACCESS table to in-frame rearrangements with V and J called. A share of clones is missing; checked studies link under half to unresolved V genes, and the rest is unexplained. This sample has approximately 25,000 clones in its table, and roughly 90% of those were observed once. The leading ten clones occupy under 8.5% of the sample. The germline V gene (reference sequence) specifies LNHDA as CDR1 and SQIVND as CDR2. The CDR3 runs 12 residues from the cysteine to the phenylalanine. Only CDR3 DNA remains: 36 bases, in frame from the first base.

The chain is encoded by TRBV19 joined to TRBJ1-1; 7 middle bases align to TRBD1. This TCR came from a female donor with multiple sclerosis, enrolled in a pregnancy study. This material consisted of CD8+ T cells from peripheral blood mononuclear cells, taken in the second trimester of pregnancy. CDR3 loop: CAAQGTRTEAFF. The DNA sequence follows: TGTGCTGCACAGGGGACGCGAACTGAAGCTTTCTTT.